This T cell receptor beta chain comes out of a study of blood T cell repertoires in COVID-19. For the study at large: The cDNA or gDNA used as material had been derived from T cells, B-cell-depleted T cells, or PBMCs.

Profiled with immunoSEQ multiplex PCR; TCRdb holds only in-frame clones, not every one. The sample holds fewer than 250,000 clones, 70% to 90% seen once. This sequence originates from a woman in her 40s who had recovered from COVID-19. The sequencing input was peripheral blood.

CDR3 protein: CASSPSLAKNIQYF. The CDR3 nucleotides are TGTGCCAGCAGTCCCTCACTAGCCAAAAACATTCAGTACTTC. The rearrangement links TRBV28 to TRBJ2-4, with D unclear. V was cut by 5 bases and J by 0 bases, with 8 bases left in between. Germline V gene data show CDR1 as MDHEN and CDR2 as SYDVKM. The CDR3 contains 14 residues.